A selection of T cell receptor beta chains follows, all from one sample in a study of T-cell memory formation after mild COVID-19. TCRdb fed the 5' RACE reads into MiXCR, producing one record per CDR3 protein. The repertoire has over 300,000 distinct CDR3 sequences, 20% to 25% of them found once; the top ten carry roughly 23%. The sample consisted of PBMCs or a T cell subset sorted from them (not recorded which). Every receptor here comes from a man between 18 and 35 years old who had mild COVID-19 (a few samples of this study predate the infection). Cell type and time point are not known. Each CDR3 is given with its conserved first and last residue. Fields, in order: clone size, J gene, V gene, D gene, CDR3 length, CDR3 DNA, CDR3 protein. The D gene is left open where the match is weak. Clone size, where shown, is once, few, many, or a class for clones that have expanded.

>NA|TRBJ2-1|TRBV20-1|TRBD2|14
TGCAGTGCTATAGCGGGACCCCTCTACAATGAGCAGTTCTTC
CSAIAGPLYNEQFF
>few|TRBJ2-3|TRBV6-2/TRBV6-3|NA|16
TGTGCCAGCAGTTACTCGAGGACTTCTAGCACAGATACGCAGTATTTT
CASSYSRTSSTDTQYF
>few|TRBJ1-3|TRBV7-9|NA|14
TGTGCCAGCAGCTTCGGCACCACTGGAAACACCATATATTTT
CASSFGTTGNTIYF
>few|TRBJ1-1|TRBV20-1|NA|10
TGCAGTGCTTGGAGGTCTGAAGCTTTCTTT
CSAWRSEAFF
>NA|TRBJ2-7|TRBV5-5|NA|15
TGTGCCAGCAGCTTGTCCCCGGACAGATACTACGAGCAGTACTTC
CASSLSPDRYYEQYF
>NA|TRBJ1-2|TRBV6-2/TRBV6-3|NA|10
TGTGCCAGCAGCCACCAAGGCTACACCTTC
CASSHQGYTF
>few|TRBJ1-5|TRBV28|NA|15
TGTGCCAGCAGTCCGCGCAGGGCCCCCTATCAGCCCCAGCATTTT
CASSPRRAPYQPQHF
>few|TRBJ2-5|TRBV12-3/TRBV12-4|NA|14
TGTGCCAGCAGTTGGGGGTGGACCGGGGAGACCCAGTACTTC
CASSWGWTGETQYF
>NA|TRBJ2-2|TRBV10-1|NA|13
TGCGCCAGCAGTGAAAGGGATAACGGGGAGCTGTTTTTT
CASSERDNGELFF
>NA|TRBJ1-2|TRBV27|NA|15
TGTGCCAGCAGTTCCGGTGACAGCCTAAAGGGGGGCTACACCTTC
CASSSGDSLKGGYTF
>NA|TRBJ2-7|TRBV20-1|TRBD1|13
TGCAGTGCTAGGCAGGGACAGGACTACGAGCAGTACTTC
CSARQGQDYEQYF
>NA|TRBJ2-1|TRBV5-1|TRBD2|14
TGCGCCAGCAGTACTAGCGGGGCTGAGGGTGAGCAGTTCTTC
CASSTSGAEGEQFF
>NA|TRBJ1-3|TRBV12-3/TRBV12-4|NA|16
TGTGCCAGCAGTTTTAAATTAGATTTTCCTGGAAACACCATATATTTT
CASSFKLDFPGNTIYF
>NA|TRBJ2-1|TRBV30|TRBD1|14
TGTGCCTGGAGTCCCGGGACAGGGGTGAATGAGCAGTTCTTC
CAWSPGTGVNEQFF
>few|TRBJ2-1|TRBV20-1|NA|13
TGCAGTGCTAGAGGAGACAGGTACAATGAGCAGTTCTTC
CSARGDRYNEQFF
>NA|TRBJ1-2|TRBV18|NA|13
TGTGCCAGCTCACCACGGCAGCGGTATGGCTACACCTTC
CASSPRQRYGYTF
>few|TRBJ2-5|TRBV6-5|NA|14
TGTGCCAGCAGTTACTCTGAGGTCCAAGAGACCCAGTACTTC
CASSYSEVQETQYF
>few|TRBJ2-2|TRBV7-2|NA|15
TGTGCCAGCAGCTTTCTCCAGGGGGGCACCGGGGAGCTGTTTTTT
CASSFLQGGTGELFF